Below are 32 T cell receptor beta chains sequenced from a single sample in a study of cytomegalovirus exposure and HLA in healthy donors. PCR was performed using 60 Vbeta and 13 Jbeta primers. Sequencing was performed with immunoSEQ multiplex PCR; in TCRdb, only in-frame clones are kept and a portion is missing. This sample has approximately 150,000 clones; roughly 74% occur once, and the top ten carry less than 5.5%. The material sequenced was PBMCs. These receptors were obtained from a male donor in good health and CMV-seronegative.

The rearrangement joins TRBV28 to TRBJ2-7, with 9 bases lining up with TRBD1. Per the germline V gene, CDR1 is MDHEN and CDR2 is SYDVKM. The length of the CDR3 is 15 residues. V dropped 5 bases and J dropped 7; count of bases not matched to a gene: 12. The CDR3 bases are TGTGCCAGCAGTAAAGCGGGACAGGGTTCTCGTGAGCAGTACTTC. Translation: CASSKAGQGSREQYF.

The CDR3 loop is CASSKGQGVSGANVLTF. As DNA, the CDR3 is TGTGCCAGTAGTAAAGGACAGGGAGTTAGTGGGGCCAACGTCCTGACTTTC. The V gene is TRBV19, the J gene TRBJ2-6; 8 nucleotides match TRBD1. J gave up 3 bases and V 4 bases, and 8 bases lay outside the gene matches. CDR1 LNHDA and CDR2 SQIVND come from the germline V gene (reference sequence). This CDR3 comprises 17 residues.

This chain links TRBV28 with TRBJ1-5; 10 bases align to TRBD1. There are 14 residues in the CDR3. V lost 6 bases and J lost 5; bases outside the gene matches: 4. From germline, CDR1 is MDHEN and CDR2 SYDVKM. Written as DNA, the CDR3 is TGTGCCAGCAGCCCCGGGACAGGGGATCAGCCCCAGCATTTT. Translation: CASSPGTGDQPQHF. The full variable domain, its missing parts supplied by reference TRBV28 and TRBJ1-5, is DVKVTQSSRYLVKRTGEKVFLECVQDMDHENMFWYRQDPGLGLRLIYFSYDVKMKEKGDIPEGYSVSREKKERFSLILESASTNQTSMYLCASSPGTGDQPQHFGDGTRLSIL.

The chain links TRBV5-1 to TRBJ2-3; D is unclear. V lost 1 base and J lost 4, with 10 bases in between. Germline V gene sequence: CDR1 SGHRS, CDR2 YFSETQ. The length of the CDR3 is 14 residues. In DNA form, the CDR3 reads TGCGCCAGCAGCTTGCCCGGGTTAGCAGATACGCAGTATTTT. Translation: CASSLPGLADTQYF.

V is TRBV6-5 and J is TRBJ2-7, with 10 positions matching TRBD2. V gave up 8 bases and J gave up 5 bases; unmatched junction bases: 12. This CDR3 has 15 residues. CDR1 is MNHEY and CDR2 is SVGAGI in the germline V gene. CDR3 region: CASGPTLAGVDEQYF. CDR3 nucleotide sequence: TGTGCCAGCGGGCCCACCCTAGCGGGGGTAGACGAGCAGTACTTC.

The rearrangement joins TRBV11-2 to TRBJ2-2; perhaps TRBD1 as D (5 bases). V was shortened by 8 bases and J by 0 bases, with 13 bases between the two germline ends. The CDR3 totals 15 residues. Germline CDR1 reads SGHAT; CDR2 reads FQNNGV. The CDR3 nucleotides read TGTGCCAGCCCTGGGAACAGGTCGAACACCGGGGAGCTGTTTTTT. Residues: CASPGNRSNTGELFF.

The CDR3 spells CASSAGTGGLSEQFF. The CDR3 DNA reads TGTGCCAGCAGTGCCGGGACAGGGGGGCTCAGTGAGCAGTTCTTC. The V and J genes are TRBV6-5 and TRBJ2-1; 11 bases map to TRBD1. Trimming cost V 5 bases and J 9 bases; bases outside gene matches: 9. CDR3 length: 15 amino acids. Germline V gene sequence: CDR1 MNHEY, CDR2 SVGAGI.

The chain carries TRBV5-5 and TRBJ2-5; TRBD1 is a possible D gene (6 bases). Germline loops: CDR1 SGHKS, CDR2 YYEKEE (reference sequence). The V and J ends lost 5 bases and 1 base respectively, with 18 bases between them. The CDR3 has 16 amino acids. The DNA for the CDR3 is TGTGCCAGCAGTTCAGGGGCCCTACCCTTCCAAGAGACCCAGTACTTC. Translating gives CASSSGALPFQETQYF.

In this sample, this clone turned up a few times. V and J are TRBV10-3 and TRBJ2-7; the match to TRBD1 covers 7 bases. Germline V gene lookup returns CDR1 ENHRY and CDR2 SYGVKD. Germline trimming cut 6 bases from V and 5 bases from J; bases unmatched to any gene: 4. The CDR3 consists of 12 residues. CDR3 in amino acids: CAISLQGNEQYF. The CDR3, as DNA: TGTGCCATCAGCCTACAGGGGAACGAGCAGTACTTC.

J is TRBJ2-5 and V is TRBV11-3; 7 bases match TRBD1. After removal of 5 bases from V and 1 base from J, the junction contained 4 bases not matched to a gene. The CDR3 has 14 amino acids. CDR1 is SGHNT and CDR2 is YENEEA in the germline V gene. The CDR3 is CASSRGQSQETQYF. The CDR3 region has the DNA TGTGCCAGCAGCCGGGGACAGTCCCAAGAGACCCAGTACTTC. The variable domain in full, completed from reference TRBV11-3 and TRBJ2-5, reads EAGVVQSPRYKIIEKKQPVAFWCNPISGHNTLYWYLQNLGQGPELLIRYENEEAVDDSQLPKDRFSAERLKGVDSTLKIQPAELGDSAVYLCASSRGQSQETQYFGPGTRLLVL.

The J gene is TRBJ2-5, the V gene TRBV28, with TRBD2 identical over 10 bases. Germline V gene sequence: CDR1 MDHEN, CDR2 SYDVKM. There are 13 residues in the CDR3. Losses at the gene ends were 9 bases for V and 2 bases for J; bases not matched to a gene: 3. This chain's CDR3 is CASQAGGQETQYF. The CDR3 nucleotides read TGTGCCAGTCAAGCGGGAGGGCAAGAGACCCAGTACTTC.

As regards this clone: Other nucleotide sequences from this sample produce the same CDR3. V usage is TRBV27 and J usage is TRBJ1-2; 8 bases agree with TRBD1. V was pared by 6 bases and J by 2 bases, with 2 bases of the junction left unmatched. Germline values: CDR1 MNHEY, CDR2 SMNVEV (reference sequence). The CDR3 is 13 residues long. CDR3 residues: CASSWTGNYGYTF. The CDR3, as DNA: TGTGCCAGCAGCTGGACAGGGAACTATGGCTACACCTTC.

This clone was detected only a few times. The chain combines TRBV4-2 with TRBJ2-5, with 10 bases matching TRBD2. The V segment lost 0 bases and the J segment 4 bases; nucleotides outside the gene matches: 5. CDR1 and CDR2 from the germline V gene are LGHNA and YNFKEQ. This CDR3 spans 16 amino acids. DNA for the CDR3: TGTGCCAGCAGCCAAGATCCTAGCGGGGGAGGAGAGACCCAGTACTTC. Its protein product is CASSQDPSGGGETQYF.

This clone was seen only a few times. The chain uses TRBV5-1 and TRBJ2-5, with a weak D call TRBD1 (6 bases). This CDR3 has 17 amino acids. V shed 5 bases and J shed 0 bases, with 20 bases lying between them. Germline V gene sequence: CDR1 SGHRS, CDR2 YFSETQ. Here the CDR3 DNA reads TGCGCCAGCAGTCCAGGCCTCAGGGGCTCCCACCAAGAGACCCAGTACTTC. This gives the protein CASSPGLRGSHQETQYF.

This clone was picked up a small number of times. This chain links TRBV6-4 with TRBJ2-6; D unresolved. The CDR3 length is 14 residues. Trimming stripped 5 bases from V and 0 bases from J, with 5 bases between. Germline loops: CDR1 MRHNA, CDR2 SNTAGT. The CDR3 spells CASSYNSGANVLTF. The CDR3 DNA follows: TGTGCCAGCAGTTACAACTCTGGGGCCAACGTCCTGACTTTC.

This rearrangement joins TRBV9 to TRBJ1-1, with D unresolved. Trimming removed 7 bases at V and 2 bases at J, with 15 bases between. This CDR3 is built from 14 residues. Germline V gene data show CDR1 as SGDLS and CDR2 as YYNGEE. Here the CDR3 reads CASGRSQSNTEAFF. DNA for the CDR3: TGTGCCAGCGGGAGGAGTCAGAGTAACACTGAAGCTTTCTTT.

V and J are TRBV7-6 and TRBJ2-1; tentative D call: TRBD2 (6 bases). Per the germline V gene, CDR1 is SGHVS and CDR2 is FNYEAQ. Trimming pared 3 bases from V and 10 bases from J, leaving 10 bases between. The CDR3 is 12 amino acids. CDR3 region: CASSFRREEQFF. CDR3 DNA sequence: TGTGCCAGCAGCTTTAGGAGGGAGGAGCAGTTCTTC.

The rearrangement links TRBV6-6 to TRBJ2-7; 9 bases match TRBD1. The CDR3 consists of 15 residues. Per germline, CDR1 MNHNY and CDR2 SVGAGI (reference sequence). J was trimmed by 2 bases and V by 10 bases; bases with no gene match: 12. The CDR3 DNA sequence: TGTGCCACCAGACGCTCCCGGGACAGGGCCTACGAGCAGTACTTC. Translated: CATRRSRDRAYEQYF.

The V gene is TRBV5-1, the J gene TRBJ2-3; 11 nucleotides match TRBD1. V gave up 7 bases and J gave up 4 bases; unmatched junction bases: 8. Germline V gene lookup returns CDR1 SGHRS and CDR2 YFSETQ. CDR3 size: 15 residues. CDR3 sequence: CASAVGQGAPDTQYF. The CDR3 DNA follows: TGCGCCAGCGCGGTTGGACAGGGGGCTCCAGATACGCAGTATTTT.

The V gene is TRBV6-1, the J gene TRBJ1-1; 7 nucleotides agree with TRBD1. The CDR3 has 16 amino acids. J gave up 0 bases and V 4 bases, and 8 bases lay outside the gene matches. Germline CDR1 and CDR2: MNHNS and SASEGT. The CDR3 region is CASSGVQGIMNTEAFF. Written as DNA, the CDR3 is TGTGCCAGCAGTGGAGTACAGGGGATAATGAACACTGAAGCTTTCTTT.

Points on this clone: Other DNA sequences in the sample encode the same CDR3. The rearrangement joins TRBV7-2 to TRBJ2-7, with TRBD2 matching 8 bases. Trimming cost V 5 bases and J 2 bases; bases outside gene matches: 2. This CDR3 contains 13 residues. Germline CDR1 reads SGHTA; CDR2 reads FQGNSA. The chain's CDR3 is CASSTSGTYEQYF. DNA for the CDR3: TGTGCCAGCAGCACTAGCGGTACCTACGAGCAGTACTTC.

The chain joins TRBV19 to TRBJ2-3; TRBD2 might be the D (7 bases). Deletions cut 1 base from V and 3 bases from J, with 17 bases between. The CDR3 has 17 amino acids. CDR1 is LNHDA, CDR2 SQIVND, per germline (reference sequence). CDR3 protein: CASSIVLRGAWTDTQYF. In DNA, the CDR3 is TGTGCCAGTAGTATAGTCCTCCGGGGGGCTTGGACAGATACGCAGTATTTT.

The chain joins TRBV19 to TRBJ2-7; TRBD1 agrees at 8 bases. From germline, CDR1 is LNHDA and CDR2 SQIVND (reference sequence). The CDR3 spans 18 residues. V trimming: 2 bases; J trimming: 6 bases; junction bases outside the gene matches: 18. DNA for the CDR3: TGTGCCAGTAGTATACCCCGAGGAACAGTCGGGACAGGCTCCGAGCAGTACTTC. It specifies CASSIPRGTVGTGSEQYF.

The J gene is TRBJ2-5, the V gene TRBV6-4; TRBD1 is a possible D gene (5 bases). Germline V gene data show CDR1 as MRHNA and CDR2 as SNTAGT. The CDR3 consists of 13 residues. V shed 5 bases and J shed 4 bases, with 11 bases lying between them. CDR3 in amino acids: CASSQTETETQYF. The CDR3 DNA reads as TGTGCCAGCAGTCAGACAGAAACAGAGACCCAGTACTTC.

Written as DNA, the CDR3 is TGTGCCAGCAGGTCCCGACAGCTATGGTTCGGCTACACCTTC. It is translated as CASRSRQLWFGYTF. The chain combines TRBV2 with TRBJ1-2; tentatively, D is TRBD1 (5 bases). This CDR3 spans 14 amino acids. CDR1 SNHLY and CDR2 FYNNEI come from the germline V gene. V lost 6 bases to trimming and J lost 8 bases, with 19 bases between them.

The chain employs TRBV5-6 and TRBJ1-6, with D unclear. Between the trimmed V and J ends, which lost 5 bases and 7 bases, there was a span of 13 bases. The CDR3 is made up of 14 amino acids. Germline CDR1 is SGHDT and CDR2 is YYEEEE. The CDR3 DNA follows: TGTGCCAGCAGGATCCAAGGAGGCAATTCACCCCTCCACTTT. Translated, it gives CASRIQGGNSPLHF.

V and J are TRBV4-1 and TRBJ1-5; no clear D gene. The V and J ends lost 5 bases and 7 bases respectively, with 18 bases between them. The CDR3 extends over 15 amino acids. Germline V lookup: CDR1 MGHRA, CDR2 YSYEKL. CDR3 bases: TGCGCCAGCAGCGACTATCGGTCCCCAGAGCAGCCCCAGCATTTT. The encoded protein is CASSDYRSPEQPQHF.

This clone was recorded a few times. This sequence joins TRBV4-3 and TRBJ2-3; D is perhaps TRBD1 (6 bases). Germline assignment: CDR1 LGHNA and CDR2 YSLEER. Between the trimmed V and J ends, which lost 4 bases and 5 bases, there was a span of 7 bases. The CDR3 runs to 12 residues. This chain's CDR3 is CASSPTGDTQYF. In DNA form, the CDR3 reads TGCGCCAGCAGCCCGACAGGAGATACGCAGTATTTT.

The chain combines TRBV28 with TRBJ2-7, with TRBD1 matching over 10 bases. After removal of 8 bases from V and 3 bases from J, the junction contained 7 bases not matched to a gene. Germline assignment: CDR1 MDHEN and CDR2 SYDVKM. The CDR3 consists of 14 residues. The chain's CDR3 is CASLSGQGLYEQYF. CDR3 DNA sequence: TGTGCCAGCCTCTCGGGACAGGGGCTCTACGAGCAGTACTTC.

The rearrangement links TRBV7-2 to TRBJ1-2; TRBD1 matches 9 bases. The CDR3 length is 15 residues. J gave up 5 bases and V 5 bases, and 9 bases lay outside the gene matches. In germline, CDR1 is SGHTA, CDR2 FQGNSA. This chain's CDR3 is CASSHPTGGGYGYTF. CDR3 coding DNA: TGTGCCAGCAGCCACCCGACAGGGGGGGGTTATGGCTACACCTTC.

The CDR3 reads CASSVGDSKNEKLFF. CDR3 DNA sequence: TGTGCCAGCAGCGTAGGGGACAGTAAAAATGAAAAACTGTTTTTT. The chain combines TRBV9 with TRBJ1-4; TRBD1 matches at 7 bases. The CDR3 covers 15 residues. V was clipped by 0 bases and J by 5 bases; unmatched bases: 4. Germline CDR1 is SGDLS and CDR2 is YYNGEE.

This chain's CDR3 is CASTRQGATNEQFF. CDR3 coding DNA: TGTGCCAGCACCAGGCAGGGGGCTACGAATGAGCAGTTCTTC. The chain uses TRBV6-5 and TRBJ2-1; 8 bases fit TRBD1. The CDR3 has 14 residues. The junction had 9 bases not matched to a gene; V was cut back by 7 bases and J by 7 bases. The germline V gene has CDR1 MNHEY and CDR2 SVGAGI.